These T cell receptor beta chains were read from a single sample in a study of blood T cell repertoires in COVID-19. The protocol was immunoSEQ multiplex PCR, while the TCRdb copy is restricted to in-frame clones and leaves out a portion. The sample shows about 670,000 clones, 80% to 90% of them seen only once. The sample taken for sequencing was peripheral blood. The receptors derive from a woman in her late teens or twenties with acute or convalescent COVID-19. CDR3s leave out the opening cysteine and the closing phenylalanine or tryptophan. Each record gives: J gene, CDR3 length, V gene, CDR3 protein.

j_call: TRBJ1-2; cdr3_length: 13; v_call: TRBV4-3; cdr3_aa: ASSQDRTGHYGYT
j_call: TRBJ1-2; cdr3_length: 12; v_call: TRBV2; cdr3_aa: ASSGGGTSHGYT
j_call: TRBJ1-1; cdr3_length: 13; v_call: TRBV2; cdr3_aa: ASSTSGTGYTEAF
j_call: TRBJ2-3; cdr3_length: 14; v_call: TRBV18; cdr3_aa: ASSPPGQGVADTQY
j_call: TRBJ2-6; cdr3_length: 12; v_call: TRBV5-6; cdr3_aa: ASSWTTGANVLT
j_call: TRBJ2-7; cdr3_length: 13; v_call: TRBV28; cdr3_aa: ASRTSGQGAPEQY
j_call: TRBJ2-7; cdr3_length: 12; v_call: TRBV7-9; cdr3_aa: ASSLGRTGAEQY
j_call: TRBJ2-3; cdr3_length: 15; v_call: TRBV28; cdr3_aa: ASSYAGAQTHTDTQY
j_call: TRBJ1-3; cdr3_length: 13; v_call: TRBV9; cdr3_aa: ASSTSTASGNTIY
j_call: TRBJ2-1; cdr3_length: 13; v_call: TRBV9; cdr3_aa: ASSDTGGGYNEQF
j_call: TRBJ1-3; cdr3_length: 12; v_call: TRBV23-1; cdr3_aa: ASRTTGPGNTIY
j_call: TRBJ1-6; cdr3_length: 13; v_call: TRBV5-1; cdr3_aa: ASSSTGNLNSPLH
j_call: TRBJ1-1; cdr3_length: 11; v_call: TRBV5-1; cdr3_aa: ASSFQGASEAF
j_call: TRBJ1-1; cdr3_length: 12; v_call: TRBV5-1; cdr3_aa: ASSLATGYTEAF
j_call: TRBJ1-4; cdr3_length: 13; v_call: TRBV3-1/TRBV3-2; cdr3_aa: ASSQAGGTNEKLF
j_call: TRBJ1-5; cdr3_length: 12; v_call: TRBV9; cdr3_aa: ASSAPPLDQPQH
j_call: TRBJ2-7; cdr3_length: 14; v_call: TRBV7-9; cdr3_aa: ASSPLGGQGPTEQY
j_call: TRBJ2-7; cdr3_length: 12; v_call: TRBV6-5; cdr3_aa: ASSYVQGAYEQY
j_call: TRBJ2-1; cdr3_length: 14; v_call: TRBV7-2; cdr3_aa: ASSLLRDRAYNEQF
j_call: TRBJ2-7; cdr3_length: 13; v_call: TRBV28; cdr3_aa: ASSPIDRISYEQY
j_call: TRBJ2-3; cdr3_length: 13; v_call: TRBV5-4; cdr3_aa: ASSPTSSGGDTQY
j_call: TRBJ1-6; cdr3_length: 13; v_call: TRBV30; cdr3_aa: AWSVPEGLLSPLH
j_call: TRBJ2-3; cdr3_length: 14; v_call: TRBV13; cdr3_aa: ASSLGDIYRADTQY
j_call: TRBJ2-3; cdr3_length: 11; v_call: TRBV9; cdr3_aa: ASSTGNPTVQY